A single sample is the source of the 18 T cell receptor beta chains below, sequenced in a study of cytomegalovirus exposure and HLA in healthy donors. Sequencing was performed with immunoSEQ multiplex PCR; in TCRdb, only in-frame clones are kept and a portion is missing. The sample has about 280,000 clones, roughly 90% seen once. Material for sequencing was PBMCs. The receptors were gathered from a woman under 30 in good health and CMV-seronegative.

The genes are TRBV20-1 and TRBJ2-7; D remains ambiguous. Trimming cost V 3 bases and J 2 bases, with 5 bases left between them. CDR1 is DFQATT and CDR2 is SNEGSKA in the germline V gene (reference sequence). The CDR3 is 11 residues long. This CDR3 reads CSARSAYEQYF. The CDR3 region has the DNA TGCAGTGCTAGGAGTGCCTACGAGCAGTACTTC.

The chain has TRBV5-4 and TRBJ1-1; D gene uncertain. The CDR3 sequence is 13 residues long. Per the germline V gene, CDR1 is SGHNT and CDR2 is YYREEE (reference sequence). V lost 0 bases to trimming and J lost 11 bases, with 14 bases between them. DNA of the CDR3: TGTGCCAGCAGCTTGGGGTCCGGAGGACCGGCTTTCTTT. Its translation is CASSLGSGGPAFF.

The rearrangement uses TRBV5-1 and TRBJ2-3; 7 bases are a match to TRBD2. The CDR3 has 17 amino acids. V lost 0 bases to trimming and J lost 0 bases; unmatched junction nucleotides: 7. Looked up from germline, CDR1 is SGHRS and CDR2 is YFSETQ. The CDR3 loop is CASSLGPSGASTDTQYF. CDR3 sequence (DNA): TGCGCCAGCAGCTTGGGGCCTAGCGGCGCTAGCACAGATACGCAGTATTTT.

Comment on this clone: The sample has other DNA sequences that encode this CDR3 too. The chain joins TRBV7-2 to TRBJ1-1, with D unresolved. The germline V gene encodes CDR1 SGHTA and CDR2 FQGNSA. With 1 base removed from V and 2 bases from J, the gap between germline ends came to 5 bases. The CDR3 extends over 13 amino acids. The CDR3 is CASSLDRNTEAFF. CDR3 bases: TGTGCCAGCAGCTTAGACAGAAACACTGAAGCTTTCTTT. Full variable domain (remainder filled in from reference TRBV7-2 and TRBJ1-1): GAGVSQSPSNKVTEKGKDVELRCDPISGHTALYWYRQSLGQGLEFLIYFQGNSAPDKSGLPSDRFSAERTGGSVSTLTIQRTQQEDSAVYLCASSLDRNTEAFFGQGTRLTVV.

The V gene is TRBV28, the J gene TRBJ2-2; D uncertain. Germline V CDR1 and CDR2: MDHEN, SYDVKM. This CDR3 comprises 13 residues. Trimming shortened V by 5 bases and J by 6 bases, and 10 bases separated the two germline ends. The CDR3 region is CASSPTLPGELFF. The CDR3, as DNA: TGTGCCAGCAGTCCTACTCTTCCCGGGGAGCTGTTTTTT. The full variable domain, completed using reference TRBV28 and TRBJ2-2, is DVKVTQSSRYLVKRTGEKVFLECVQDMDHENMFWYRQDPGLGLRLIYFSYDVKMKEKGDIPEGYSVSREKKERFSLILESASTNQTSMYLCASSPTLPGELFFGEGSRLTVL.

This clone was seen just once. The chain uses TRBV30 and TRBJ2-7, with D perhaps matching TRBD2 (5 bases). Germline CDR1 reads GTSNPN; CDR2 reads SVGIG (reference sequence). The CDR3 runs 15 residues. Between the trimmed V and J ends, which lost 3 bases and 0 bases, there was a span of 15 bases. Here the CDR3 reads CAWRPRPGFSYEQYF. DNA for the CDR3: TGTGCCTGGAGACCTCGCCCGGGGTTCTCCTACGAGCAGTACTTC.

V usage is TRBV10-3 and J usage is TRBJ1-2; 7 positions match TRBD1. Losses at the gene ends were 11 bases for V and 4 bases for J; bases not matched to a gene: 13. Per the germline V gene, CDR1 is ENHRY and CDR2 is SYGVKD. The CDR3 has 14 amino acids. CDR3 residues: CASFPGTALYGYTF. CDR3 DNA: TGTGCCTCTTTCCCCGGGACAGCCCTCTATGGCTACACCTTC.

The chain recombines TRBV5-1 with TRBJ2-6; D is perhaps TRBD1 (6 bases). Looked up from germline, CDR1 is SGHRS and CDR2 is YFSETQ. CDR3 length: 18 amino acids. V dropped 2 bases and J dropped 0 bases, with 15 bases sitting between them. The CDR3 coding sequence is TGCGCCAGCAGCTTCCCCACAGGGCCCGGCTCTGGGGCCAACGTCCTGACTTTC. Translated: CASSFPTGPGSGANVLTF. The whole variable domain, filled in from reference TRBV5-1 and TRBJ2-6, reads KAGVTQTPRYLIKTRGQQVTLSCSPISGHRSVSWYQQTPGQGLQFLFEYFSETQRNKGNFPGRFSGRQFSNSRSEMNVSTLELGDSALYLCASSFPTGPGSGANVLTFGAGSRLTVL.

The gene calls are TRBV10-3 and TRBJ1-1; 9 positions agree with TRBD1. J was trimmed by 4 bases and V by 10 bases; bases with no gene match: 4. This CDR3 has 12 amino acids. CDR1 and CDR2 (germline): ENHRY, SYGVKD. The CDR3 DNA sequence: TGTGCCACCGCGGACAGGGGCACTGAAGCTTTCTTT. Translation gives CATADRGTEAFF.

V gene TRBV2 combines with J gene TRBJ2-1, with TRBD2 as a possible D gene (6 bases). Germline loops: CDR1 SNHLY, CDR2 FYNNEI. With 2 bases removed from V and 1 base from J, the gap between germline ends came to 9 bases. The CDR3 has 15 residues. The CDR3 protein is CASSESGPSYNEQFF. As DNA, the CDR3 is TGTGCCAGCAGTGAAAGCGGGCCTTCCTACAATGAGCAGTTCTTC. Supplemented by reference TRBV2 and TRBJ2-1, the full variable domain reads EPEVTQTPSHQVTQMGQEVILRCVPISNHLYFYWYRQILGQKVEFLVSFYNNEISEKSEIFDDQFSVERPDGSNFTLKIRSTKLEDSAMYFCASSESGPSYNEQFFGPGTRLTVL.

The V call is TRBV5-1, the J call TRBJ1-2; 8 nucleotides match TRBD1. There are 16 residues in the CDR3. Germline values: CDR1 SGHRS, CDR2 YFSETQ. The V segment lost 4 bases and the J segment 4 bases; nucleotides outside the gene matches: 12. CDR3 DNA: TGCGCCAGCAGCCGTCCTCGGGGACAGGAATTCTATGGCTACACCTTC. Its protein is CASSRPRGQEFYGYTF.

The V and J genes are TRBV30 and TRBJ1-5; D possibly corresponds to TRBD1 (5 bases). V lost 3 bases to trimming and J lost 0 bases, with 15 bases between them. From germline, CDR1 is GTSNPN and CDR2 SVGIG (reference sequence). The length of the CDR3 is 16 residues. This chain's CDR3 is CAWSRSGGYSNQPQHF. The CDR3 nucleotides read TGTGCCTGGAGCCGCAGTGGGGGGTATAGCAATCAGCCCCAGCATTTT.

CDR3 in amino acids: CASAREVPYEQYF. CDR3 bases: TGTGCCAGCGCGCGGGAGGTTCCCTACGAGCAGTACTTC. The chain joins TRBV27 to TRBJ2-7; the match to TRBD2 covers 8 bases. V trimming: 8 bases; J trimming: 2 bases; junction bases outside the gene matches: 5. The CDR3 length is 13 residues. CDR1 and CDR2 (germline): MNHEY, SMNVEV (reference sequence).

The V and J genes are TRBV28 and TRBJ2-3; D is unresolved. This CDR3 comprises 15 residues. The V end lost 1 base, the J end lost 2 bases, and 10 bases lay between the germline ends. Germline loops: CDR1 MDHEN, CDR2 SYDVKM. CDR3 loop: CASSLSASFTDTQYF. CDR3 coding DNA: TGTGCCAGCAGTTTATCCGCTAGTTTCACAGATACGCAGTATTTT.

This chain links TRBV15 with TRBJ1-3, with D tentatively TRBD1 (5 bases). V dropped 0 bases and J dropped 8 bases, with 20 bases sitting between them. This CDR3 spans 17 amino acids. The germline gives CDR1 LNHNV, CDR2 YYDKDF (reference sequence). The CDR3 coding sequence is TGTGCCACCAGCAGAGATGGAGGGGTGTTTAGGCGGGACACCATATATTTT. Its translation is CATSRDGGVFRRDTIYF.

This chain joins TRBV10-3 and TRBJ2-1; 7 positions agree with TRBD2. The J segment lost 5 bases and the V segment lost 7 bases, leaving 2 bases of the junction unmatched. The CDR3 consists of 12 residues. The V gene's germline CDR1 is ENHRY and CDR2 SYGVKD. Here the CDR3 reads CAIMGLHNEQFF. Here the CDR3 DNA reads TGTGCCATCATGGGACTACACAATGAGCAGTTCTTC.

The chain recombines TRBV27 with TRBJ2-7; 10 bases are a match to TRBD1. The germline gives CDR1 MNHEY, CDR2 SMNVEV (reference sequence). This CDR3 spans 15 amino acids. V shed 4 bases, J shed 2 bases, and the junction held 5 bases outside the gene matches. CDR3 DNA sequence: TGTGCCAGCAGTTCGGACAGGGGGGAGCCCTACGAGCAGTACTTC. It translates to CASSSDRGEPYEQYF.

The chain couples TRBV15 to TRBJ2-7, with a possible D match to TRBD2 (6 bases). The ends were cut back, 0 bases at V and 6 bases at J, with 18 bases in the middle. CDR1 and CDR2 (germline): LNHNV, YYDKDF (reference sequence). The length of the CDR3 is 16 residues. DNA for the CDR3: TGTGCCACCAGCAGAGAGGGACGGCGTCCGCGGGGCGAGCAGTACTTC. Its protein is CATSREGRRPRGEQYF.